The source of this T cell receptor (beta chain) is a study of graft-versus-host responses after intestinal transplantation. Study-level information: Each of the recipients got a multivisceral, liver-intestinal, or isolated intestinal transplant. Anti-thymocyte globulin was used for induction in all recipients, who then took tacrolimus and steroids for approximately 3 years.

CDR3 length equals 16 residues. Germline V gene lookup returns CDR1 LNHDA and CDR2 SQIVND (reference sequence). V was clipped by 5 bases and J by 0 bases, with 15 bases between them. To release intraepithelial and lamina propria lymphocytes, the graft tissue was processed. Study outcomes and limitations: Across patients carrying graft-donor T cell macrochimerism, allografts held high graft-versus-host to host-versus-graft clonal ratios. Levels of circulating GvH clones at their peak were associated with early post-transplant HvG declines.

Details on this clone: What it binds is not known.

This table comes from immunoSEQ multiplex PCR, and its TCRdb copy is limited to in-frame clones, with some not included. The data show tens of thousands of clones, about three quarters seen once. The TCR originated in a human patient who received an intestinal transplant, so some T cells may come from the graft donor. The genes are TRBV19 and TRBJ2-3, with TRBD2 as a possible D gene (5 bases). The sample here was ileum tissue, taken 98 days after intestinal transplantation. CDR3 bases: TGTGCCAGTAGTCTAGGACTCAAGCCTAGCACAGATACGCAGTATTTT. This sequence encodes CASSLGLKPSTDTQYF.